This T cell receptor beta chain appears in the sequencing data of a study of blood T cell repertoires in COVID-19. This table comes from immunoSEQ multiplex PCR, and its TCRdb copy is limited to in-frame clones, with some not included. The sample gives 20,000 to 25,000 clones, more than 70% of which show up once; roughly 6.4% is in the top ten. The CDR3 extends over 17 amino acids. Germline V gene data show CDR1 as SGDLS and CDR2 as YYNGEE. V lost 4 bases to trimming and J lost 1 base, with 18 bases between them. The receptor's source is a human donor in a cohort sampled during active COVID-19. V is TRBV9 and J is TRBJ2-1, with a tentative D call TRBD2 (6 bases). Specimen: peripheral blood. The CDR3 protein is CASSTSHGGPSYNEQFF. The DNA for the CDR3 is TGTGCCAGCAGCACCTCCCACGGGGGACCTTCCTACAATGAGCAGTTCTTC.